The 5 T cell receptor beta chains listed next were all sequenced from one sample in a study of T cell responses to AZD1222 COVID-19 vaccine. Some clones are missing from TCRdb's copy, which holds only in-frame ones; the method was immunoSEQ multiplex PCR. The sample records 130,000 or so clones, 86% being singletons. This material consisted of peripheral blood, taken on day 0 of AZD1222 vaccination. The receptor set was obtained from an adult in good health.

The chain joins TRBV7-2 to TRBJ1-1; TRBD1 aligns across 10 bases. Trimming took 5 bases from V and 4 from J; bases not matched to a gene: 1. Germline V CDR1 and CDR2: SGHTA, FQGNSA. This CDR3 is 13 amino acids long. CDR3 amino acids: CASSRTGGTEAFF. The CDR3 nucleotides read TGTGCCAGCAGCCGGACAGGGGGCACTGAAGCTTTCTTT.

The rearrangement uses TRBV6-2 or TRBV6-3 and TRBJ2-7, with D unresolved. The CDR3 runs to 14 residues. Germline CDR1 reads MNHEY; CDR2 reads SVGEGT. V was clipped by 6 bases and J by 1 base, with 13 bases between them. CDR3 DNA: TGTGCCAGCAGCTCGCACCAGGTATCCTACGAGCAGTACTTC. As protein: CASSSHQVSYEQYF.

This chain connects TRBV7-8 to TRBJ1-2; TRBD1 matches 8 bases. The CDR3 consists of 15 residues. The germline CDR1 and CDR2 sequences are SGHVS and FQNEAQ. The V gene end was trimmed by 8 bases and the J gene end by 2 bases; junction bases not matched to a gene: 10. DNA of the CDR3: TGTGCCAGCCGCAGAGGGACAGGAGACAACTATGGCTACACCTTC. Translating it yields CASRRGTGDNYGYTF.

CDR3 DNA sequence: TGCAGCGTTGGCTCTACTAACTATGGCTACACCTTC. It is translated as CSVGSTNYGYTF. The gene calls are TRBV29-1 and TRBJ1-2; D gene ambiguous. Germline CDR1 is SQVTM and CDR2 is ANQGSEA. Trimming left V 4 bases short and J 0 bases short, with 6 bases between. The length of the CDR3 is 12 residues.

V is TRBV28 and J is TRBJ2-7; 7 nucleotides line up with TRBD2. Trimming at V came to 3 bases and at J to 0 bases, leaving 5 bases not matched to a gene. The CDR3 runs to 15 residues. CDR1 is MDHEN and CDR2 is SYDVKM in the germline V gene. The CDR3 protein is CASSFWGGPSYEQYF. In nucleotides, the CDR3 is TGTGCCAGCAGTTTTTGGGGAGGGCCCTCCTACGAGCAGTACTTC.